This TCR beta chain was identified in a study of chemoradiotherapy in HPV16-positive cancers (dated by TCRdb to between 2021 and 2023). At the level of the whole study: Functional T-cell assays on cells from two HPV16-positive patients defined candidate HPV-specific T-cell clones and common TCR motifs. The candidate HPV-specific TCRs and motifs were then tracked in TCR repertoires from around 86 patients with HPV-related cancers. The study set out to ask whether T-cell immunity against the HPV oncoproteins E6 and E7 changes over the course of chemoradiotherapy and whether that immunity affects survival.

The CDR3 spans 15 residues, from the cysteine through the phenylalanine. The only DNA kept is the CDR3, 45 bases in frame from the first base. V loses 5 bases, J loses 7 bases, and the germline ends lie 20 bases apart. The germline V gene specifies MGHRA as CDR1 and YSYEKL as CDR2. What the study reported, not specific to this receptor: Expansion of candidate HPV-specific clones and E7-related TCR motifs was observed in the tumor microenvironment during treatment, whereas no such expansion was observed for non-HPV-specific T cells. The functional definition of HPV-specific T cells was derived from only a couple of HPV16-positive patients, and the survival association was reported for HPV16-positive patients. Among HPV16-positive patients, expansion of HPV-responsive T cells during chemoradiotherapy was associated with better recurrence-free survival.

Remarks on this clone: The target of this receptor is not known. No clone much larger than this one lies a single base away; base qualities are absent.

The receptor library was made with the immunoSEQ multiplex PCR assay. TCRdb took this table from immuneACCESS and kept in-frame rearrangements with V and J called. Such tables lack part of the clones; where checked against another copy, unresolved V genes explain under half of the gap, and the rest is unexplained. Across this sample there are 25,000 to 40,000 clones, with 89% seen only once. Together, the top ten hold around 3% of the sample. Repertoires were sampled repeatedly over the course of chemoradiotherapy, so clonal expansion could be followed in the tumor microenvironment. The chain couples TRBV4-1 to TRBJ1-1; perhaps TRBD1 is the D gene, with 6 bases matching. This TCR derives from a human donor with HPV-associated anogenital cancer. Sequenced material: blood, taken from a patient who underwent chemoradiotherapy. The DNA is TGCGCCAGCAGCTACTTTCGAGGGGGGCGGGATGAAGCTTTCTTT. It is translated as CASSYFRGGRDEAFF.